One sample yielded the 14 T cell receptor beta chains listed below, sequenced in a study of cytomegalovirus exposure and HLA in healthy donors. PCR amplification relied on 60 Vbeta primers (plus 13 Jbeta primers). The method was immunoSEQ multiplex PCR; TCRdb's version includes in-frame clones alone and lacks a portion of them. Of some 180,000 clones in the sample, about three quarters were seen once. Input material: PBMCs. Every receptor here comes from a man aged 18-30 years in good health and CMV-seronegative.

V and J are TRBV4-2 and TRBJ1-3, with D unresolved. The germline V gene has CDR1 LGHNA and CDR2 YNFKEQ. Trimming stripped 0 bases from V and 0 bases from J, with 9 bases between. The CDR3 spans 16 residues. The CDR3 loop reads CASSQDPSYSGNTIYF. The CDR3 nucleotides read TGTGCCAGCAGCCAAGATCCCAGTTACTCTGGAAACACCATATATTTT.

This clone was detected only a few times. The chain links TRBV6-1 to TRBJ1-5, with 7 bases lining up with TRBD1. The V gene end was trimmed by 4 bases and the J gene end by 7 bases; junction bases not matched to a gene: 7. CDR1 and CDR2 (germline): MNHNS, SASEGT. The CDR3 is 14 amino acids. CDR3 protein: CASSAGTEGQPQHF. The CDR3 region has the DNA TGTGCCAGCAGTGCAGGGACAGAGGGCCAGCCCCAGCATTTT.

V is TRBV28 and J is TRBJ1-5, with a weak D call TRBD1 (5 bases). Germline-derived CDR1 and CDR2 are MDHEN and SYDVKM. V dropped 11 bases and J dropped 7 bases, with 21 bases sitting between them. The CDR3 has 14 amino acids. The CDR3 loop reads CASMQGPGGQPQHF. DNA for the CDR3: TGTGCCTCAATGCAAGGTCCCGGGGGGCAGCCCCAGCATTTT.

The genes are TRBV30 and TRBJ1-4; D perhaps matches TRBD1 (5 bases). The germline V gene encodes CDR1 GTSNPN and CDR2 SVGIG (reference sequence). Deletions cut 2 bases from V and 6 bases from J, with 10 bases between. The CDR3 extends over 13 amino acids. The CDR3 here is CAWSSGWHEKLFF. CDR3 in DNA: TGTGCCTGGAGTTCAGGGTGGCATGAAAAACTGTTTTTT.

The table lists this clone with a few counts. CDR3 in amino acids: CASRDPQGDTEAFF. CDR3 in DNA: TGTGCCAGCAGAGACCCCCAGGGGGACACTGAAGCTTTCTTT. The chain employs TRBV28 and TRBJ1-1; 7 bases align to TRBD1. CDR3 length: 14 amino acids. The ends lost 6 bases at V and 3 bases at J; junction bases unmatched: 7. Germline V gene sequence: CDR1 MDHEN, CDR2 SYDVKM.

The chain combines TRBV9 with TRBJ2-2, with D possibly matching TRBD2 (6 bases). CDR3 length: 14 residues. Germline V CDR1 and CDR2: SGDLS, YYNGEE. The V end lost 0 bases, the J end lost 4 bases, and 7 bases lay between the germline ends. Here the CDR3 reads CASSVGSGTGELFF. CDR3 coding DNA: TGTGCCAGCAGCGTAGGTAGCGGCACCGGGGAGCTGTTTTTT.

This rearrangement joins TRBV11-2 to TRBJ2-1, with D uncertain. CDR1 SGHAT and CDR2 FQNNGV come from the germline V gene. CDR3 length equals 11 residues. V lost 5 bases, J lost 15 bases, and 14 bases lay in between. The CDR3 region has the DNA TGTGCCAGCAGCCCTCAAACCGGCGGGTTCTTC. It is translated as CASSPQTGGFF. The full variable domain, completed using reference TRBV11-2 and TRBJ2-1, is EAGVAQSPRYKIIEKRQSVAFWCNPISGHATLYWYQQILGQGPKLLIQFQNNGVVDDSQLPKDRFSAERLKGVDSTLKIQPAKLEDSAVYLCASSPQTGGFFGPGTRLTVL.

The genes are TRBV11-2 and TRBJ1-2; D is uncertain. The CDR3 spans 12 residues. V was clipped by 3 bases and J by 3 bases, with 5 bases between them. Germline lookup yields CDR1 SGHAT and CDR2 FQNNGV. The CDR3 sequence is CASSFGYYGYTF. The CDR3 DNA sequence: TGTGCCAGCAGCTTCGGTTACTATGGCTACACCTTC.

This clone was recorded once. The genes are TRBV28 and TRBJ2-5; TRBD2 aligns across 13 bases. The J call may not be correct, given that the DNA end is closer to TRBJ2-7. The germline V gene encodes CDR1 MDHEN and CDR2 SYDVKM. The CDR3 covers 20 residues. In DNA form, the CDR3 reads TGTGCCAGCAGCTCCCCGTGGACTAGCGGGAGTCCCGCCCTCTCCTACGAGCAGTACTTC. Protein product: CASSSPWTSGSPALSYEQYF.

The chain has TRBV12-2 and TRBJ2-4; the table's TRBD1 call for D was not verified on the DNA. TRBV12-2 constitutes a pseudogene. The CDR3 runs 17 residues. The CDR3: CASRLGKTVRYENIQYF. The CDR3, as DNA: TGTGCAAGTCGCTTAGGGAAGACAGTGAGGTACGAAAACATTCAGTACTTC.

The V gene is TRBV28, the J gene TRBJ2-5; 8 bases map to TRBD2. V gave up 2 bases and J gave up 1 base; unmatched junction bases: 6. Per germline, CDR1 MDHEN and CDR2 SYDVKM. There are 16 residues in the CDR3. In DNA, the CDR3 is TGTGCCAGCAGTTTAGGGTTAGCGGGACGCCAAGAGACCCAGTACTTC. Translated: CASSLGLAGRQETQYF.

About this clone itself: In the same sample, other DNA sequences code for this CDR3. The rearrangement uses TRBV5-1 and TRBJ2-3; 12 bases map to TRBD2. Looked up from germline, CDR1 is SGHRS and CDR2 is YFSETQ. The CDR3 totals 15 residues. V shed 0 bases, J shed 4 bases, and the junction held 0 bases outside the gene matches. The CDR3 here is CASSLGLAGADTQYF. CDR3 in DNA: TGCGCCAGCAGCTTGGGACTAGCGGGAGCAGATACGCAGTATTTT.

The rearrangement uses TRBV9 and TRBJ2-1, with 7 nucleotides matching TRBD1. V lost 3 bases, J lost 4 bases, and 7 bases stayed unmatched. The CDR3 spans 15 residues. Germline V lookup: CDR1 SGDLS, CDR2 YYNGEE. As DNA, the CDR3 is TGTGCCAGCAGCGCCGCCGGGACAGCTTACAATGAGCAGTTCTTC. This codes for CASSAAGTAYNEQFF.

The rearrangement uses TRBV2 and TRBJ1-2; TRBD1 is a possible D gene (6 bases). V was shortened by 7 bases and J by 8 bases, with 14 bases between the two germline ends. CDR1 and CDR2 (germline): SNHLY, FYNNEI. There are 12 residues in the CDR3. The CDR3 nucleotides read TGTGCCAGCACCGGAACAGGGTGCGGCTACACCTTC. Protein: CASTGTGCGYTF.